The 17 T cell receptor beta chains in this list originate from one sample, sequenced in a study of HIV-infected patients and healthy controls. Follow-up blood was drawn about 14 weeks, roughly three months, after antiretroviral therapy began. All unsorted peripheral T cells were captured because whole blood was used without fractionation. Reverse transcription used around 500 ng RNA and constant-region primers for alpha and beta. Separate chain-specific third strand synthesis with multiplexing indices produced the alpha and beta libraries. TCRdb reprocessed the 5' RACE reads with MiXCR, giving one entry per CDR3 protein. The sample shows 8,000 to 9,000 distinct CDR3 sequences, approximately 8.7% of them seen only once. The sample here was blood, taken during antiretroviral therapy. All receptors come from an adult with HIV infection.

This clonotype is medium-sized by share. This chain uses TRBV29-1 with TRBJ2-1; D is possibly TRBD2 (6 bases). V shed 1 base and J shed 2 bases, with 21 bases lying between them. The CDR3 extends over 18 amino acids. The germline V gene encodes CDR1 SQVTM and CDR2 ANQGSEA. In nucleotides, the CDR3 is TGCAGCGTTGAAGGCGAGTTTTCCGGGAGTGACGCCTACAATGAGCAGTTCTTC. Its translation: CSVEGEFSGSDAYNEQFF.

The table lists this clonotype with a few counts. This sequence joins TRBV7-6 and TRBJ2-7; the match to TRBD2 covers 10 bases. The germline V gene encodes CDR1 SGHVS and CDR2 FNYEAQ. The CDR3 has 16 amino acids. V gave up 0 bases and J gave up 3 bases; unmatched junction bases: 5. The CDR3: CASSLAALAGRYEQYF. The CDR3 bases are TGTGCCAGCAGCTTAGCGGCACTAGCGGGGCGCTACGAGCAGTACTTC.

This clonotype ranks as medium-sized. The chain uses TRBV7-8 and TRBJ2-5; perhaps TRBD2 as D (5 bases). Germline lookup yields CDR1 SGHVS and CDR2 FQNEAQ. The V end lost 8 bases, the J end lost 4 bases, and 14 bases lay between the germline ends. The CDR3 totals 13 residues. The CDR3 DNA follows: TGTGCCAGCGTTCCGGAGGTCCGAGAGACCCAGTACTTC. Translating it yields CASVPEVRETQYF.

V gene TRBV7-9 combines with J gene TRBJ2-7, with TRBD2 matching 10 bases. The trim removed 2 bases at V and 5 bases at J, leaving 6 bases unmatched. Germline V gene lookup returns CDR1 SEHNR and CDR2 FQNEAQ (reference sequence). The CDR3 loop spans 15 amino acids. The chain's CDR3 is CASSLRLAGVHEQYF. In nucleotides, the CDR3 is TGTGCCAGCAGCTTAAGGCTAGCGGGAGTCCACGAGCAGTACTTC.

In its sample, this clonotype is medium-sized (0.01 to 0.1%). The V call is TRBV7-9, the J call TRBJ1-2; perhaps TRBD1 as D (6 bases). Per the germline V gene, CDR1 is SEHNR and CDR2 is FQNEAQ (reference sequence). The CDR3 totals 18 residues. V lost 0 bases and J 1 base, leaving 18 bases between the germline ends. CDR3 sequence: CASSLAVVRQADNYGYTF. DNA of the CDR3: TGTGCCAGCAGCTTAGCAGTGGTGCGACAGGCAGATAACTATGGCTACACCTTC.

In its sample, this clonotype is medium-sized. V and J are TRBV3-1 and TRBJ2-3, with a weak D call TRBD2 (7 bases). With 1 base removed from V and 5 bases from J, the gap between germline ends came to 16 bases. The CDR3 spans 16 residues. Germline lookup yields CDR1 LGHDT and CDR2 YNNKEL (reference sequence). This CDR3 is CASSQVFGGAIDTQYF. The DNA of the CDR3 is TGTGCCAGCAGCCAAGTTTTTGGGGGGGCCATAGATACGCAGTATTTT.

In this sample, this clonotype is medium-sized. The CDR3 nucleotides are TGCGCCAGCAGCCCGGACAGCTACGAGCAGTACTTC. Translating gives CASSPDSYEQYF. The V and J genes are TRBV5-1 and TRBJ2-7; maybe TRBD1 (6 bases). The CDR3 loop spans 12 amino acids. V shed 4 bases and J shed 3 bases, with 8 bases lying between them. The germline gives CDR1 SGHRS, CDR2 YFSETQ.

This clonotype was detected many times. The genes are TRBV5-1 and TRBJ2-1, with D perhaps assigned TRBD1 or TRBD2 (5 bases each). This CDR3 is 16 amino acids long. V was trimmed by 2 bases and J by 1 base, leaving 13 bases between them. The germline V gene encodes CDR1 SGHRS and CDR2 YFSETQ. CDR3: CASSLGTAGSYNEQFF. The CDR3 DNA reads TGCGCCAGCAGCTTAGGGACGGCCGGATCCTACAATGAGCAGTTCTTC. The entire variable domain, with the rest obtained from reference TRBV5-1 and TRBJ2-1, is as follows: KAGVTQTPRYLIKTRGQQVTLSCSPISGHRSVSWYQQTPGQGLQFLFEYFSETQRNKGNFPGRFSGRQFSNSRSEMNVSTLELGDSALYLCASSLGTAGSYNEQFFGPGTRLTVL.

In its sample, this clonotype ranks as medium-sized. V is TRBV20-1 and J is TRBJ2-7, with 7 bases lining up with TRBD2. The CDR3 is 13 amino acids. The germline V gene encodes CDR1 DFQATT and CDR2 SNEGSKA (reference sequence). V was clipped by 8 bases and J by 3 bases; unmatched bases: 10. The CDR3 protein is CSPSGAGSYEQYF. CDR3 in DNA: TGCAGTCCCTCAGGAGCGGGAAGCTACGAGCAGTACTTC.

This clonotype has at least ten counts. The chain is built from TRBV6-5 and TRBJ1-6, with 7 bases identical to TRBD1. The CDR3 has 18 residues. The V gene's germline CDR1 is MNHEY and CDR2 SVGAGI. V dropped 3 bases and J dropped 5; count of bases not matched to a gene: 13. In nucleotides, the CDR3 is TGTGCCAGCAGTTATACAGGGGTTCCGGCCGCGGATAATTCACCCCTCCACTTT. This translates into CASSYTGVPAADNSPLHF.

This clonotype was seen many times. The chain recombines TRBV7-2 with TRBJ2-3; a weak D match, TRBD2 (7 bases). V was trimmed by 5 bases and J by 6 bases, leaving 18 bases between them. Germline loops: CDR1 SGHTA, CDR2 FQGNSA. The CDR3 extends over 15 amino acids. This chain's CDR3 is CASSPQGRESDTQYF. The CDR3, as DNA: TGTGCCAGCAGCCCCCAGGGGCGGGAGAGCGATACGCAGTATTTT.

By share of the sample, this clonotype is medium-sized. The V and J genes are TRBV20-1 and TRBJ1-5; maybe TRBD1 (6 bases). V was clipped by 4 bases and J by 4 bases, with 23 bases between them. There are 17 residues in the CDR3. Germline assignment: CDR1 DFQATT and CDR2 SNEGSKA (reference sequence). The CDR3 DNA reads as TGCAGTGCTATAGAAAACAGGGTGGGGGTTCTTAATCAGCCCCAGCATTTT. Its protein is CSAIENRVGVLNQPQHF.

The chain uses TRBV7-9 and TRBJ2-3; D is perhaps TRBD1 or TRBD2 (5 bases each). With 3 bases removed from V and 0 bases from J, the gap between germline ends came to 7 bases. The V gene's germline CDR1 is SEHNR and CDR2 FQNEAQ (reference sequence). CDR3 length: 14 amino acids. The CDR3 protein is CASSFEGSTDTQYF. CDR3 nucleotides: TGTGCCAGCAGCTTCGAGGGGAGCACAGATACGCAGTATTTT.

This clonotype is termed medium-sized. This chain links TRBV10-3 with TRBJ2-5, with 9 nucleotides matching TRBD1. V lost 6 bases, J lost 5 bases, and 4 bases stayed unmatched. Germline-derived CDR1 and CDR2 are ENHRY and SYGVKD. This CDR3 comprises 13 residues. The CDR3 DNA reads TGTGCCATCAGGAACAGGGGGCCGGAGACCCAGTACTTC. Protein sequence: CAIRNRGPETQYF.

In its sample, this clonotype is medium-sized. The chain joins TRBV2 to TRBJ1-1, with 10 bases matching TRBD1. The CDR3 runs to 14 residues. The junction had 6 bases not matched to a gene; V was cut back by 8 bases and J by 3 bases. The germline V gene encodes CDR1 SNHLY and CDR2 FYNNEI. CDR3 residues: CASGTGVSDTEAFF. The CDR3 coding sequence is TGTGCCAGCGGGACAGGGGTATCGGACACTGAAGCTTTCTTT.

This clonotype was seen at least ten times. The chain employs TRBV20-1 and TRBJ2-7; unclear D gene. Deletions cut 0 bases from V and 0 bases from J, with 12 bases between. The CDR3 consists of 15 residues. The germline V gene encodes CDR1 DFQATT and CDR2 SNEGSKA (reference sequence). Written as DNA, the CDR3 is TGCAGTGCTAGAGATCGGCGCCGCACCTCCTACGAGCAGTACTTC. Encoded protein: CSARDRRRTSYEQYF.

The rearrangement joins TRBV6-5 to TRBJ2-5; D not certain. The CDR3 length is 15 residues. The V gene's germline CDR1 is MNHEY and CDR2 SVGAGI. V gave up 2 bases and J gave up 5 bases, with 15 bases separating them. CDR3: CASSYGSLIGETQYF. As DNA, the CDR3 is TGTGCCAGCAGTTACGGGTCCCTCATCGGGGAGACCCAGTACTTC.